Following are 15 T cell receptor beta chains from one sample sequenced in a study of cytomegalovirus exposure and HLA in healthy donors. Primers: 60 Vbeta forward and 13 Jbeta reverse. Clones were sequenced by immunoSEQ multiplex PCR, and TCRdb holds only the in-frame ones, with some missing. The sample yields about 39,000 clones, of which the top ten take up 3% to 4%. Sequenced input: PBMCs. All receptors derive from a male donor in good health and CMV-seronegative.

Note on this clone: This CDR3 fails to terminate in the conserved phenylalanine or tryptophan, so it likely reflects a read error. The chain employs TRBV7-2 and TRBJ1-2, with unresolved D. The V end lost 3 bases, the J end lost 0 bases, and 11 bases lay between the germline ends. The length of the CDR3 is 15 residues. Per germline, CDR1 SGHTA and CDR2 FQGNSA. The CDR3 spells CASSFVQSSNYGYTL. CDR3 nucleotide sequence: TGTGCCAGCAGCTTCGTGCAGTCCTCTAACTATGGCTACACCCTC.

The CDR3 reads CSASDAGRWAEAFF. CDR3 in DNA: TGCAGCGCGAGCGACGCAGGGAGGTGGGCTGAAGCTTTCTTT. The chain couples TRBV29-1 to TRBJ1-1; maybe TRBD1 (5 bases). This CDR3 spans 14 amino acids. Germline CDR1 and CDR2: SQVTM and ANQGSEA. Trimming removed 7 bases at V and 6 bases at J, with 21 bases between.

The V call is TRBV6-1, the J call TRBJ2-1; D unresolved. Per the germline V gene, CDR1 is MNHNS and CDR2 is SASEGT. V lost 1 base and J lost 1, with 8 bases in between. This CDR3 region has 15 residues. The CDR3 here is CASSEGTESYNEQFF. In DNA form, the CDR3 reads TGTGCCAGCAGTGAAGGCACTGAGTCCTACAATGAGCAGTTCTTC.

The chain links TRBV19 to TRBJ2-5; maybe TRBD2 (6 bases). Per the germline V gene, CDR1 is LNHDA and CDR2 is SQIVND (reference sequence). The CDR3 contains 12 residues. V was trimmed by 5 bases and J by 5 bases, leaving 9 bases between them. CDR3 loop: CASSRREETQYF. DNA for the CDR3: TGTGCCAGTAGTCGGAGGGAGGAGACCCAGTACTTC.

The J gene is TRBJ1-2, the V gene TRBV29-1, with D perhaps matching TRBD1 (5 bases). Between the trimmed V and J ends, which lost 3 bases and 8 bases, there was a span of 13 bases. The CDR3 length is 12 residues. Germline V gene lookup returns CDR1 SQVTM and CDR2 ANQGSEA. CDR3 nucleotide sequence: TGCAGCGTTGAGTCAGCAGGGAACGGCTACACCTTC. Translated: CSVESAGNGYTF.

This rearrangement joins TRBV5-1 to TRBJ2-1, with a weak D call TRBD2 (5 bases). The CDR3 sequence is 16 residues long. The V gene lost 4 bases and the J gene lost 0 bases, with 14 bases spanning the gap. Germline CDR1 reads SGHRS; CDR2 reads YFSETQ. The CDR3 spells CASSLLSGSSYNEQFF. CDR3 DNA sequence: TGCGCCAGCAGCCTTCTAAGCGGAAGCTCCTACAATGAGCAGTTCTTC. Complete variable domain (other parts from reference TRBV5-1 and TRBJ2-1): KAGVTQTPRYLIKTRGQQVTLSCSPISGHRSVSWYQQTPGQGLQFLFEYFSETQRNKGNFPGRFSGRQFSNSRSEMNVSTLELGDSALYLCASSLLSGSSYNEQFFGPGTRLTVL.

CDR3 residues: CASSPGQVPSSGNTIYF. The DNA of the CDR3 is TGCGCCAGCAGCCCGGGACAGGTGCCGAGCTCTGGAAACACCATATATTTT. The chain uses TRBV5-1 and TRBJ1-3; 8 nucleotides match TRBD1. Germline CDR1 SGHRS, CDR2 YFSETQ. V was pared by 4 bases and J by 0 bases, with 9 bases of the junction left unmatched. This CDR3 region has 17 residues.

The CDR3, as DNA: TGTGCCAGCAGCCTTAATTCACCCCTCCACTTT. Its protein product is CASSLNSPLHF. The V call is TRBV5-8, the J call TRBJ1-6, with D unresolved. From germline, CDR1 is SGHTS and CDR2 YDEGEE. This CDR3 is 11 amino acids long. V dropped 4 bases and J dropped 6 bases, with 2 bases sitting between them.

The chain combines TRBV6-5 with TRBJ1-2; D remains ambiguous. Trimming cost V 4 bases and J 4 bases, with 7 bases left between them. The CDR3 runs to 12 residues. CDR1 is MNHEY, CDR2 SVGAGI, per germline. CDR3 DNA sequence: TGTGCCAGCAGTTCGGGGATCTATGGCTACACCTTC. Translated: CASSSGIYGYTF.

The CDR3 region is CATPRGQILNTGELFF. CDR3 nucleotides: TGTGCCACCCCGCGGGGGCAGATCTTGAACACCGGGGAGCTGTTTTTT. The chain uses TRBV7-8 and TRBJ2-2; TRBD2 might be the D (7 bases). The CDR3 runs 16 residues. V lost 10 bases, J lost 1 base, and 19 bases lay in between. Germline lookup yields CDR1 SGHVS and CDR2 FQNEAQ.

The chain is built from TRBV27 and TRBJ1-5, with a possible D match to TRBD1 (5 bases). The length of the CDR3 is 15 residues. Trimming pared 8 bases from V and 4 bases from J, leaving 18 bases between. Germline CDR1 and CDR2: MNHEY and SMNVEV (reference sequence). The CDR3 here is CASLTSAGGNQPQHF. CDR3 DNA sequence: TGTGCCAGCCTAACGTCGGCCGGGGGGAATCAGCCCCAGCATTTT.

V is TRBV10-3 and J is TRBJ1-2, with 7 bases fitting TRBD1. From germline, CDR1 is ENHRY and CDR2 SYGVKD. J lost 0 bases, V lost 2 bases, and 3 bases had no gene match. CDR3 size: 15 residues. DNA of the CDR3: TGTGCCATCAGTGAGCTCGGACAGGCTAACTATGGCTACACCTTC. Translation gives CAISELGQANYGYTF.

The chain joins TRBV18 to TRBJ1-5; 12 bases fit TRBD1. This CDR3 contains 15 residues. Trimming removed 3 bases from V and 3 bases from J; junction bases left unmatched: 0. CDR1 is KGHSH and CDR2 is LQKENI in the germline V gene. CDR3 region: CASSPGQGANQPQHF. DNA for the CDR3: TGTGCCAGCTCACCGGGACAGGGGGCCAATCAGCCCCAGCATTTT.

The chain links TRBV27 to TRBJ1-5; D is possibly TRBD1 (5 bases). V was shortened by 5 bases and J by 1 base, with 18 bases between the two germline ends. The germline V gene encodes CDR1 MNHEY and CDR2 SMNVEV (reference sequence). The CDR3 is 17 residues long. The CDR3 bases are TGTGCCAGCAGTCCACGAGACAGACCGTGGAGCAATCAGCCCCAGCATTTT. Translation: CASSPRDRPWSNQPQHF.

V usage is TRBV29-1 and J usage is TRBJ2-1, with 12 bases fitting TRBD2. The germline CDR1 and CDR2 sequences are SQVTM and ANQGSEA. The ends lost 0 bases at V and 7 bases at J; junction bases unmatched: 13. This CDR3 is built from 18 residues. The CDR3 nucleotides are TGCAGCGTTGAAGATGGAATTCTAGCGGGGGGGTGGGGAAATGAGCAGTTCTTC. It is translated as CSVEDGILAGGWGNEQFF.